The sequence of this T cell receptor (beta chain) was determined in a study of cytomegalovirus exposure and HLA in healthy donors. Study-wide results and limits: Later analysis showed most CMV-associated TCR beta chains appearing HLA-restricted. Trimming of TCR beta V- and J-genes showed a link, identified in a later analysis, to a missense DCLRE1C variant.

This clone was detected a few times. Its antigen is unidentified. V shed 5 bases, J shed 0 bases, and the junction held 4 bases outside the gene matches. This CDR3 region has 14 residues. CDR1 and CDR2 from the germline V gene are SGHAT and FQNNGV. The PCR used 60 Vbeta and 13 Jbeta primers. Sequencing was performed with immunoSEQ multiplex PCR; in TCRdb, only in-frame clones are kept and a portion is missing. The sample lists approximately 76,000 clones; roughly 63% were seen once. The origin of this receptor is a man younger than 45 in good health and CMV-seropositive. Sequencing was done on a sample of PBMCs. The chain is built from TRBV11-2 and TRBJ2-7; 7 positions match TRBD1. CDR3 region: CASSTGTVSYEQYF. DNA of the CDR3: TGTGCCAGCAGCACCGGGACAGTCTCCTACGAGCAGTACTTC.